Each of the 29 T cell receptor beta chains below was sequenced from the same sample in a study of T cells in localized non-small cell lung cancer. The protocol was immunoSEQ multiplex PCR, while the TCRdb copy is restricted to in-frame clones and leaves out a portion. The top ten clones hold 29% of a sample with tens of thousands of clones, roughly 87% of them seen once. This sample comprised peripheral blood, obtained before any cancer treatment. The source of these receptors is a male donor aged 60 or over with stage I squamous cell lung carcinoma.

The chain employs TRBV18 and TRBJ2-7; 11 bases agree with TRBD2. The germline CDR1 and CDR2 sequences are KGHSH and LQKENI. V shed 7 bases, J shed 6 bases, and the junction held 8 bases outside the gene matches. The CDR3 contains 14 residues. CDR3 residues: CASWGGLAGSEQYF. In DNA, the CDR3 is TGTGCCAGCTGGGGTGGACTAGCGGGTTCCGAGCAGTACTTC.

This chain's CDR3 is CASSPLGDSNQPQHF. DNA for the CDR3: TGTGCCAGCTCACCACTCGGTGATAGCAATCAGCCCCAGCATTTT. The V gene is TRBV18, the J gene TRBJ1-5; D call uncertain. With 1 base removed from V and 0 bases from J, the gap between germline ends came to 7 bases. Germline lookup yields CDR1 KGHSH and CDR2 LQKENI. This CDR3 comprises 15 residues.

V and J are TRBV19 and TRBJ1-5; D possibly corresponds to TRBD1 (5 bases). Deletions cut 3 bases from V and 6 bases from J, with 15 bases between. CDR3 length: 15 residues. Germline V CDR1 and CDR2: LNHDA, SQIVND (reference sequence). CDR3 loop: CASSMGDLRSQPQHF. The CDR3 coding sequence is TGTGCCAGTAGTATGGGGGATTTGAGGAGTCAGCCCCAGCATTTT.

The chain is built from TRBV5-1 and TRBJ2-7; 12 bases map to TRBD2. V lost 2 bases and J lost 2; bases outside the gene matches: 8. The CDR3 has 17 amino acids. Per germline, CDR1 SGHRS and CDR2 YFSETQ. The DNA of the CDR3 is TGCGCCAGCAGCTTAAGACTAGCGGGAGAGAGGACCTACGAGCAGTACTTC. Protein product: CASSLRLAGERTYEQYF.

The J gene is TRBJ1-1, the V gene TRBV9; D gene uncertain. Trimming left V 2 bases short and J 1 base short, with 9 bases between. Germline V CDR1 and CDR2: SGDLS, YYNGEE. The CDR3 extends over 14 amino acids. The CDR3 region is CASSVDGGNTEAFF. The CDR3, as DNA: TGTGCCAGCAGCGTTGACGGTGGGAACACTGAAGCTTTCTTT.

The chain employs TRBV30 and TRBJ2-5; 9 bases fit TRBD2. V shed 0 bases and J 7 bases; nucleotides not matched to a gene: 9. Germline V gene data show CDR1 as GTSNPN and CDR2 as SVGIG (reference sequence). The CDR3 is made up of 15 amino acids. The CDR3 loop is CAWSVGLAGRRTQYF. In DNA, the CDR3 is TGTGCCTGGAGTGTAGGGCTAGCGGGACGTCGGACCCAGTACTTC.

The V and J genes are TRBV5-6 and TRBJ2-1, with 8 bases identical to TRBD2. This CDR3 region has 15 residues. J gave up 4 bases and V 4 bases, and 7 bases lay outside the gene matches. Germline CDR1 is SGHDT and CDR2 is YYEEEE. The CDR3: CASSASGRRYNEQFF. The CDR3 DNA reads as TGTGCCAGCAGCGCCAGCGGGAGACGGTACAATGAGCAGTTCTTC.

The genes are TRBV10-2 and TRBJ1-3; D not certain. Trimming removed 5 bases from V and 4 bases from J, with 12 bases in between. The CDR3 covers 14 residues. Germline V gene sequence: CDR1 WSHSY, CDR2 SAAADI. The CDR3 DNA reads TGCGCCAGCAGTCTAGACGGCTCGGGAAACACCATATATTTT. This sequence encodes CASSLDGSGNTIYF.

This sequence joins TRBV5-1 and TRBJ2-2, with D uncertain. The CDR3 is made up of 15 amino acids. Trimming cost V 4 bases and J 5 bases, with 15 bases left between them. The germline CDR1 and CDR2 sequences are SGHRS and YFSETQ. The CDR3 nucleotides are TGCGCCAGCAGCGATCAGCCGTTAGGAACCGGGGAGCTGTTTTTT. Its translation: CASSDQPLGTGELFF. Drawing the rest from reference TRBV5-1 and TRBJ2-2, the complete variable domain is KAGVTQTPRYLIKTRGQQVTLSCSPISGHRSVSWYQQTPGQGLQFLFEYFSETQRNKGNFPGRFSGRQFSNSRSEMNVSTLELGDSALYLCASSDQPLGTGELFFGEGSRLTVL.

This clone was observed a single time. The J gene is TRBJ2-3, the V gene TRBV5-6, with D hard to call. CDR3 length: 16 residues. The germline V and J ends were trimmed by 1 base and 0 bases, with 12 bases remaining between them. CDR1 and CDR2 from the germline V gene are SGHDT and YYEEEE. Here the CDR3 reads CASSLNRFQSTDTQYF. The CDR3, as DNA: TGTGCCAGCAGCTTGAACCGATTTCAGAGCACAGATACGCAGTATTTT.

V gene TRBV5-6 combines with J gene TRBJ1-6; no firm D call. There are 15 residues in the CDR3. Between the trimmed V and J ends, which lost 4 bases and 0 bases, there was a span of 8 bases. The V gene's germline CDR1 is SGHDT and CDR2 YYEEEE. CDR3 residues: CASSIDSSYNSPLHF. As DNA, the CDR3 is TGTGCCAGCAGCATCGATAGCTCCTATAATTCACCCCTCCACTTT.

CDR3 residues: CAWSYSSTEAFF. CDR3 DNA sequence: TGTGCCTGGAGTTACAGTTCCACTGAAGCTTTCTTT. The gene calls are TRBV30 and TRBJ1-1, with D unresolved. Germline V gene sequence: CDR1 GTSNPN, CDR2 SVGIG (reference sequence). The CDR3 runs to 12 residues. The V end lost 2 bases, the J end lost 4 bases, and 8 bases lay between the germline ends.

This chain joins TRBV7-2 and TRBJ1-1; possible D gene TRBD1, 6 bases. CDR1 SGHTA and CDR2 FQGNSA come from the germline V gene. Trimming left V 6 bases short and J 4 bases short, with 15 bases between. This CDR3 is 14 amino acids long. The chain's CDR3 is CASSPDRPFTEAFF. The CDR3 DNA reads TGTGCCAGCAGTCCTGACAGGCCGTTCACTGAAGCTTTCTTT.

This clone was counted between two and nine times. This rearrangement joins TRBV9 to TRBJ1-1, with D perhaps matching TRBD1 (5 bases). V was shortened by 7 bases and J by 0 bases, with 10 bases between the two germline ends. Germline V gene sequence: CDR1 SGDLS, CDR2 YYNGEE. CDR3 size: 13 residues. The CDR3 DNA sequence: TGTGCCAGCGGCGGGGGAATGAACACTGAAGCTTTCTTT. It codes for CASGGGMNTEAFF.

V is TRBV14 and J is TRBJ1-1; the D gene is possibly TRBD1 (5 bases). This CDR3 has 16 amino acids. The germline V gene has CDR1 SGHDN and CDR2 FVKESK. V was pared by 4 bases and J by 0 bases, with 15 bases between. The CDR3 bases are TGTGCCAGCAGCCTCCTGGCAGGGCAAGTGAACACTGAAGCTTTCTTT. Encoded protein: CASSLLAGQVNTEAFF.

The rearrangement joins TRBV7-2 to TRBJ2-5; 15 bases match TRBD2. The ends lost 5 bases at V and 5 bases at J; junction bases unmatched: 6. The CDR3 is 16 residues long. CDR1 is SGHTA, CDR2 FQGNSA, per germline. CDR3 nucleotides: TGTGCCAGCAGCCTGACTGGGACTAGCGGGAGGGAGACCCAGTACTTC. It is translated as CASSLTGTSGRETQYF.

The V and J genes are TRBV19 and TRBJ2-1, with D possibly matching TRBD2 (5 bases). Trimming stripped 2 bases from V and 6 bases from J, with 11 bases between. CDR3 length equals 14 residues. Germline CDR1 is LNHDA and CDR2 is SQIVND (reference sequence). The chain's CDR3 is CASSIQASTNEQFF. CDR3 nucleotide sequence: TGTGCCAGTAGTATACAGGCTAGCACCAATGAGCAGTTCTTC.

The CDR3 region has the DNA TGTGCCAGCAGCGTAGCGACAGTAAACACCGGGGAGCTGTTTTTT. Amino acids: CASSVATVNTGELFF. V gene TRBV9 combines with J gene TRBJ2-2; D is possibly TRBD1 (5 bases). Germline CDR1 is SGDLS and CDR2 is YYNGEE. CDR3 length: 15 amino acids. The ends were cut back, 0 bases at V and 2 bases at J, with 8 bases in the middle.

This chain joins TRBV5-6 and TRBJ2-7; D not resolved. CDR3 length: 14 amino acids. The germline CDR1 and CDR2 sequences are SGHDT and YYEEEE. V gave up 0 bases and J gave up 5 bases, with 12 bases separating them. This CDR3 reads CASSLGLGWHEQYF. DNA of the CDR3: TGTGCCAGCAGCTTGGGCCTCGGCTGGCACGAGCAGTACTTC.

This clone was detected once. One junction end disagrees with the germline gene, perhaps due to a read error. This chain links TRBV6-5 with TRBJ2-3, with D maybe TRBD2 (5 bases). CDR3 length: 14 residues. The V gene's germline CDR1 is MNHEY and CDR2 SVGAGI. CDR3 nucleotide sequence: TGTGCCAGCAGTTACGATGCTAGCAGAGATACGCAGTATTTT. This translates into CASSYDASRDTQYF.

This clone was seen just once. The chain combines TRBV6-1 with TRBJ1-6; D remains ambiguous. Trimming cost V 0 bases and J 10 bases, with 10 bases left between them. The CDR3 sequence is 14 residues long. Germline V gives CDR1 MNHNS, CDR2 SASEGT. The CDR3 region is CASSEAHRWSPLHF. DNA of the CDR3: TGTGCCAGCAGTGAAGCGCACCGTTGGTCACCCCTCCACTTT.

Within the sample, this clone is medium-sized. The chain employs TRBV11-2 and TRBJ1-2, with a tentative D call TRBD1 (5 bases). The V and J ends lost 7 bases and 3 bases respectively, with 15 bases between them. The CDR3 is 14 residues long. Germline CDR1 SGHAT, CDR2 FQNNGV. The CDR3 spells CASIPNLGDYGYTF. In DNA form, the CDR3 reads TGTGCCAGCATCCCGAACTTGGGGGACTATGGCTACACCTTC.

This clone was recorded only once. The chain is built from TRBV6-5 and TRBJ1-1; 7 bases line up with TRBD1. V lost 7 bases, J lost 4 bases, and 6 bases stayed unmatched. Germline CDR1 is MNHEY and CDR2 is SVGAGI. The CDR3 has 13 amino acids. The CDR3 nucleotides are TGTGCCAGCAAAGGGACAGCTCCCACTGAAGCTTTCTTT. It yields the protein CASKGTAPTEAFF.

This chain links TRBV5-4 with TRBJ2-1; D is perhaps TRBD2 (6 bases). Germline assignment: CDR1 SGHNT and CDR2 YYREEE (reference sequence). Trimming pared 0 bases from V and 9 bases from J, leaving 7 bases between. The CDR3 covers 12 residues. CDR3 sequence reads: CASSLAGGEQFF. CDR3 DNA: TGTGCCAGCAGCTTGGCCGGGGGTGAGCAGTTCTTC.

The chain recombines TRBV15 with TRBJ1-5, with D perhaps TRBD1 (5 bases). The CDR3 extends over 14 amino acids. CDR1 is LNHNV, CDR2 YYDKDF, per germline (reference sequence). Trimming took off 0 bases at V and 2 bases at J, with 5 bases between the two ends. The CDR3 is CATSREGGNQPQHF. The CDR3 DNA sequence: TGTGCCACCAGCAGAGAGGGGGGCAATCAGCCCCAGCATTTT.

The chain couples TRBV4-1 to TRBJ2-3, with D hard to call. V was shortened by 4 bases and J by 0 bases, with 8 bases between the two germline ends. Germline CDR1 and CDR2: MGHRA and YSYEKL. The CDR3 consists of 14 residues. CDR3 loop: CASSPQVSTDTQYF. The CDR3 DNA is TGCGCCAGCAGCCCGCAGGTCAGCACAGATACGCAGTATTTT.

The CDR3 bases are TGTGCCAGCAGCCGGTCGGAGGACAATCAGCCCCAGCATTTT. It encodes CASSRSEDNQPQHF. The chain combines TRBV7-9 with TRBJ1-5; D ambiguous. V lost 5 bases to trimming and J lost 3 bases, with 11 bases between them. This CDR3 region has 14 residues. CDR1 is SEHNR, CDR2 FQNEAQ, per germline (reference sequence).

The chain recombines TRBV30 with TRBJ2-3; 8 bases are a match to TRBD2. Trimming cost V 0 bases and J 3 bases; bases outside gene matches: 5. The CDR3 is made up of 15 amino acids. Germline CDR1 GTSNPN, CDR2 SVGIG (reference sequence). The CDR3 DNA reads as TGTGCCTGGAGTGTATGGGGCGGGGGGACAGATACGCAGTATTTT. Residues: CAWSVWGGGTDTQYF.

This rearrangement joins TRBV19 to TRBJ2-5; D is ambiguous. Germline V CDR1 and CDR2: LNHDA, SQIVND (reference sequence). The V gene lost 4 bases and the J gene lost 0 bases, with 6 bases spanning the gap. The CDR3 is 13 residues long. CDR3 sequence: CASSNQNQETQYF. The CDR3 DNA reads TGTGCCAGTAGTAACCAGAACCAAGAGACCCAGTACTTC.